The 11 T cell receptor beta chains given below trace back to one sample, sequenced in a study of blood T cells in healthy people across ages. Through a sample-barcoded 5' primer and a J-beta primer mix, a second PCR was run for roughly 6 to 12 cycles. TCRdb reprocessed the 5' RACE reads via MiXCR and lists one record per CDR3 protein. The repertoire includes just over 800,000 distinct CDR3 sequences, approximately 67% of them detected once, and roughly a quarter sits in the top ten. The sequencing input was blood. The receptors were gathered from a man aged 25 to 40 in good health.

This clonotype was found a few times. The V and J genes are TRBV6-6 and TRBJ2-1; no clear D gene. This CDR3 has 15 residues. V was trimmed by 5 bases and J by 6 bases, leaving 17 bases between them. CDR1 is MNHNY and CDR2 is SVGAGI in the germline V gene (reference sequence). For the CDR3, the DNA is TGTGCCAGCAGTCCTCTGAGCGTGCGTTCCAATGAGCAGTTCTTC. Protein product: CASSPLSVRSNEQFF.

The chain is built from TRBV20-1 and TRBJ2-5; 7 positions agree with TRBD1. CDR1 is DFQATT and CDR2 is SNEGSKA in the germline V gene (reference sequence). V gave up 0 bases and J gave up 2 bases; unmatched junction bases: 12. The CDR3 extends over 17 amino acids. CDR3 nucleotide sequence: TGCAGTGCTAGAGATATAGGGGGCAGTTGGGTACAAGAGACCCAGTACTTC. It encodes CSARDIGGSWVQETQYF.

This clonotype was detected a few times. The V gene is TRBV24-1, the J gene TRBJ2-1; tentatively, D is TRBD2 (6 bases). Trimming shortened V by 9 bases and J by 8 bases, and 13 bases separated the two germline ends. Germline CDR1 reads KGHDR; CDR2 reads SFDVKD. The CDR3 totals 12 residues. The DNA of the CDR3 is TGTGCCACCGGGCGGGGTTGGGATGAGCAGTTCTTC. Its translation is CATGRGWDEQFF.

V is TRBV12-3 or TRBV12-4 and J is TRBJ2-5, with 8 nucleotides matching TRBD2. With V trimmed by 3 bases and J by 5 bases, 5 bases remained unmatched. CDR3 length: 14 amino acids. CDR3 loop: CASSFNSGVETQYF. For the CDR3, the DNA is TGTGCCAGCAGTTTCAATAGCGGGGTCGAGACCCAGTACTTC.

This clonotype was seen more than once but under ten times. This sequence joins TRBV6-5 and TRBJ2-1; 12 bases line up with TRBD2. The J segment lost 15 bases and the V segment lost 6 bases, leaving 18 bases of the junction unmatched. The CDR3 is 16 amino acids. Germline CDR1 is MNHEY and CDR2 is SVGAGI. CDR3 loop: CASSSRSSGGGRIWFF. The DNA for the CDR3 is TGTGCCAGCAGCTCCCGATCTAGCGGGGGGGGCCGTATTTGGTTCTTC.

The chain combines TRBV10-3 with TRBJ2-1; D may correspond to TRBD1 or TRBD2 (5 bases each). The CDR3 runs to 15 residues. Germline V gene lookup returns CDR1 ENHRY and CDR2 SYGVKD. V was trimmed by 1 base and J by 6 bases, leaving 13 bases between them. In DNA, the CDR3 is TGTGCCATCAGTGAGTGGGGGAATAAGATCAATGAGCAGTTCTTC. Amino acids: CAISEWGNKINEQFF.

The chain joins TRBV7-2 to TRBJ2-7, with 9 bases matching TRBD2. The CDR3 has 14 amino acids. Germline V gives CDR1 SGHTA, CDR2 FQGNSA. V shed 6 bases, J shed 3 bases, and the junction held 6 bases outside the gene matches. The CDR3, as DNA: TGTGCCAGCAGTTTCGGCGGGGGGGTCTACGAGCAGTACTTC. Amino acids: CASSFGGGVYEQYF.

V gene TRBV4-3 combines with J gene TRBJ2-7; D call uncertain. Germline V gene sequence: CDR1 LGHNA, CDR2 YSLEER. The CDR3 is 15 amino acids. Deletions cut 3 bases from V and 2 bases from J, with 14 bases between. This chain's CDR3 is CASSHTAGSTYEQYF. The CDR3 nucleotides read TGCGCCAGCAGCCATACAGCAGGATCAACCTACGAGCAGTACTTC.

The J gene is TRBJ2-5, the V gene TRBV11-3; D may correspond to TRBD1 or TRBD2 (5 bases each). The CDR3 contains 17 residues. Trimming cost V 1 base and J 5 bases, with 20 bases left between them. Germline V lookup: CDR1 SGHNT, CDR2 YENEEA. The chain's CDR3 is CASSLGALWDAGETQYF. In DNA, the CDR3 is TGTGCCAGCAGCTTAGGGGCTCTGTGGGACGCAGGGGAGACCCAGTACTTC.

The V gene is TRBV27, the J gene TRBJ1-2, with TRBD1 matching 7 bases. Germline V gene data show CDR1 as MNHEY and CDR2 as SMNVEV (reference sequence). The CDR3 has 14 amino acids. V gave up 6 bases and J gave up 4 bases; unmatched junction bases: 8. The CDR3 nucleotides read TGTGCCAGCAGGGCGCAGGGGGAGGGCTATGGCTACACCTTC. It translates to CASRAQGEGYGYTF.

A few counts support this clonotype. The chain carries TRBV12-3 or TRBV12-4 and TRBJ2-5; TRBD1 might be the D (6 bases). The DNA end is more similar to TRBJ2-7, so the J call may be wrong. The CDR3 sequence is 13 residues long. CDR3 coding DNA: TGTGCCAGCAGATCGACAGGCACCTACGAGCAGTACTTC. It is translated as CASRSTGTYEQYF.